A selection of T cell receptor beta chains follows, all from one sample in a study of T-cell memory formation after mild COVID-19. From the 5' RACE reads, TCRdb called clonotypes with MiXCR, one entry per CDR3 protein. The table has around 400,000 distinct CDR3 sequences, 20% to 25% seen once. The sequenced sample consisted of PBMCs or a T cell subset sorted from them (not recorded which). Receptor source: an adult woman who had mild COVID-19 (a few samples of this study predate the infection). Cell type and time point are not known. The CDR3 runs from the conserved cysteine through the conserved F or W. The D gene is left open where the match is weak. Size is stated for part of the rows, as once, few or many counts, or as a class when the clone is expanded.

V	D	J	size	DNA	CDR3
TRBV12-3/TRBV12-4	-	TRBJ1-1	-	TGTGCTCAGCTATTAGATTCGGGCACTGAAGCTTTCTTT	CAQLLDSGTEAFF
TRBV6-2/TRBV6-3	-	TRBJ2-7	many	TGTGCCAGCAGTTACTCGAGAGATCCGGTCGAGCAGTACTTC	CASSYSRDPVEQYF
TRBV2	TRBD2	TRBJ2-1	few	TGTGCCAGCAGGACTAGCGGGAGCGATGAGCAGTTCTTC	CASRTSGSDEQFF
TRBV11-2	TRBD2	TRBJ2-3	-	TGTGCCAGCTCTTCTAGCGGGGGGGTTCGGTATTTT	CASSSSGGVRYF
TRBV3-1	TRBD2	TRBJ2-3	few	TGTGCCAGCAGCCCCCAGACTAGCGTAAATACGCAGTATTTT	CASSPQTSVNTQYF
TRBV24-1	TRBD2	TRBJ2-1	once	TGTGCCACCAGTGATTTGCCAGCGGGAGGGCCCAGTGAGCAGTTCTTC	CATSDLPAGGPSEQFF
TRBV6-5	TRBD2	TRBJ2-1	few	TGTGCCAGCAGTTACTCAGGTCTAGCGGGAGGTGCCAATGAGCAGTTCTTC	CASSYSGLAGGANEQFF
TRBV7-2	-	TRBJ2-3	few	TGTGCCAGCAGCCATCAGGGGACACGCACAGATACGCAGTATTTT	CASSHQGTRTDTQYF
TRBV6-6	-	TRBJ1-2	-	TGTGCCAGCAGTTACAGTGGGACGGACGTATATGGCTACACCTTC	CASSYSGTDVYGYTF
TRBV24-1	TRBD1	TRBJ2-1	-	TGTGCCACCAGTGTTGGGGACAGGGACCCGTACAATGAGCAGTTCTTC	CATSVGDRDPYNEQFF
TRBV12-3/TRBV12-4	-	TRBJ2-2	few	TGTGCCAGCAGTTTCCAGCGCACCGGGGAGCTGTTTTTT	CASSFQRTGELFF
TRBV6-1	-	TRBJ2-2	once	TGTGCCAGCTTCGACTGGAACACCGGGGAGCTGTTTTTT	CASFDWNTGELFF
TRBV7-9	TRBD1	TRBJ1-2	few	TGTGCCAGCAGCCACCGACAGGGAGGGCCACCTGGCTACACCTTC	CASSHRQGGPPGYTF
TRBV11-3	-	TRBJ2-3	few	TGTGCCAGCAGCCAGACAGCGGGCGTCCTCCGGGAGTATTTT	CASSQTAGVLREYF
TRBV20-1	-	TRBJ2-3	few	TGCAGTGCTAGGACCCGGGGGGCCCTCCCAGATACGCAGTATTTT	CSARTRGALPDTQYF
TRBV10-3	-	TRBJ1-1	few	TGTGCCATCAGTGAGTCCCCGACAGCGCTGAACACTGAAGCTTTCTTT	CAISESPTALNTEAFF
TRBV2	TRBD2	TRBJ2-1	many	TGTGCCAGCATTCTACTAGCGGGGTACAATGAGCAGTTCTTC	CASILLAGYNEQFF
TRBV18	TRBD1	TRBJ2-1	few	TGTGCCAGCTCACGCGCGACCGGGACAGGGTCCAACAATGAGCAGTTCTTC	CASSRATGTGSNNEQFF
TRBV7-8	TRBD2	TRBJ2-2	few	TGTGCCAGCAGCCCCCTTAGCGGGGCGAACACCGGGGAGCTGTTTTTT	CASSPLSGANTGELFF
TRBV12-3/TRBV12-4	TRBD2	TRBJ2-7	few	TGTGCCAGCAGTTCCGGCAGCGGGAGTGGATACGAGCAGTACTTC	CASSSGSGSGYEQYF
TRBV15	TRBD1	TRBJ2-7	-	TGTGCCACCAGCACCCGGACAGGGAATCGCTTCGAGCAGTACTTC	CATSTRTGNRFEQYF
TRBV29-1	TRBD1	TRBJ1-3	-	TGCAGCGTTCACGGACAGGGGGCCATATATTTT	CSVHGQGAIYF
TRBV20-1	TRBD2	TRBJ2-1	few	TGCAGTGTCCCGGGACTAGCGGATTACAATGAGCAGTTCTTC	CSVPGLADYNEQFF
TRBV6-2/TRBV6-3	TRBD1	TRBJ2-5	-	TGTGCCAGCAGTTTCCCACCGGACAGGGGACGCGAGACCCAGTACTTC	CASSFPPDRGRETQYF
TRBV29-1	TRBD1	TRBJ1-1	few	TGCAGCGTTAGGACAGGAGGGGACACTGAAGCTTTCTTT	CSVRTGGDTEAFF
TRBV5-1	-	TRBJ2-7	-	TGCGCCAGCAGTATGGGAAACGAGCAGTACTTC	CASSMGNEQYF
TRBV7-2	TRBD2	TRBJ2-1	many	TGTGCCAGCAGCGCTAGCGGGAGGTATGAGCAGTTCTTC	CASSASGRYEQFF
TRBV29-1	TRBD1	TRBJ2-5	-	TGCAGCGTTGAAGATCGGACAGGTAGAGAGACCCAGTACTTC	CSVEDRTGRETQYF
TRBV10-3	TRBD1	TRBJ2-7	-	TGTGCCATTTGGGACAGGGGCCACGAGCAGTACTTC	CAIWDRGHEQYF
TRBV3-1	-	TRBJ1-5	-	TGTGCCAGCAGCCGGGGAGCCCAGCCCCAGCATTTT	CASSRGAQPQHF
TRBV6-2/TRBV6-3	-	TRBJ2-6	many	TGTGCCAGCACCAAAAGGGGTGATGGGGCCAACGTCCTGACTTTC	CASTKRGDGANVLTF
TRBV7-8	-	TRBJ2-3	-	TGTGCCAGCAGCTTAGGGTGGCTCACAGATACGCAGTATTTT	CASSLGWLTDTQYF
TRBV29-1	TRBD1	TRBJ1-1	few	TGCAGCGCAGGGACAGACTTTGAAGCTTTCTTT	CSAGTDFEAFF
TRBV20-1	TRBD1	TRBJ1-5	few	TGCAGTGCCATAACGGGACAGGGAGGCGATCAGCCCCAGCATTTT	CSAITGQGGDQPQHF
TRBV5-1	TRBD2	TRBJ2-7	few	TGCGCCAGCAGCCCGGGACTAGCGGGGGAGAGCTCCTACGAGCAGTACTTC	CASSPGLAGESSYEQYF
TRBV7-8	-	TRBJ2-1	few	TGTGCCAGCAGCCCCTGGGACGGTGGTGAGCAGTTCTTC	CASSPWDGGEQFF
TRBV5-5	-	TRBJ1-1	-	TGTGCCAGCAGCCCCTGGACCCACACTGAAGCTTTCTTT	CASSPWTHTEAFF
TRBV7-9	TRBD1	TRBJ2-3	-	TGTGCCAGCAGCAATCCTATAGGACAGGGCGGCACAGATACGCAGTATTTT	CASSNPIGQGGTDTQYF
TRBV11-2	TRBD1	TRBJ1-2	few	TGTGCCAGCAGCTCGTCGGACAGGGGAAACTATGGCTACACCTTC	CASSSSDRGNYGYTF
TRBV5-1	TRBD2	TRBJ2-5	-	TGCGCCAGCAGCTTTGGCGGGAGTGTCACCGGGACCCAGTACTTC	CASSFGGSVTGTQYF
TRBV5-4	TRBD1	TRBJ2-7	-	TGTGCCAGCAGCTTGAGGACAGGTTACTACGAGCAGTACTTC	CASSLRTGYYEQYF
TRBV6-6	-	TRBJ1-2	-	TGTGCCAGCGGGACATTAGGCTATGGCTACACCTTC	CASGTLGYGYTF
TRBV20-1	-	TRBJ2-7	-	TGCAGTGCTCCCTTCGGATACGAGCAGTACTTC	CSAPFGYEQYF
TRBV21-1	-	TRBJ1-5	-	TGTGCCAGCAGCAAAAGCCCCAGGGGCCAGCCCCAGCATTTT	CASSKSPRGQPQHF
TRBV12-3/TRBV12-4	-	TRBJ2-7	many	TGTGCCAGCAGAGACGGTATAGGGGCCTACGAGCAGTACTTC	CASRDGIGAYEQYF
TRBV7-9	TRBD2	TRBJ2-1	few	TGTGCCAGCAGCTTATCCGGGACTAGTGGCAATGAGCAGTTCTTC	CASSLSGTSGNEQFF